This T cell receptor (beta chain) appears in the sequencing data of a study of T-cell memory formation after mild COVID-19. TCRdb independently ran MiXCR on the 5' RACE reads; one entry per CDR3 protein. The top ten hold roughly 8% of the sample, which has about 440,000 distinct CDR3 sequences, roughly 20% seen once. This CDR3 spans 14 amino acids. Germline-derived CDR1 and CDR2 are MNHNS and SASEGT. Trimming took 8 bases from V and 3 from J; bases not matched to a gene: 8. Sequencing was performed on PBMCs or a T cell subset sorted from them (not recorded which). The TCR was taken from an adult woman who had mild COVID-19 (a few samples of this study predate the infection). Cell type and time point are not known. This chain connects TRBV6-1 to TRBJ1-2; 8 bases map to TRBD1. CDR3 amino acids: CASRPGQGHYGYTF. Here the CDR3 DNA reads TGTGCCAGCCGCCCCGGACAGGGCCACTATGGCTACACCTTC.